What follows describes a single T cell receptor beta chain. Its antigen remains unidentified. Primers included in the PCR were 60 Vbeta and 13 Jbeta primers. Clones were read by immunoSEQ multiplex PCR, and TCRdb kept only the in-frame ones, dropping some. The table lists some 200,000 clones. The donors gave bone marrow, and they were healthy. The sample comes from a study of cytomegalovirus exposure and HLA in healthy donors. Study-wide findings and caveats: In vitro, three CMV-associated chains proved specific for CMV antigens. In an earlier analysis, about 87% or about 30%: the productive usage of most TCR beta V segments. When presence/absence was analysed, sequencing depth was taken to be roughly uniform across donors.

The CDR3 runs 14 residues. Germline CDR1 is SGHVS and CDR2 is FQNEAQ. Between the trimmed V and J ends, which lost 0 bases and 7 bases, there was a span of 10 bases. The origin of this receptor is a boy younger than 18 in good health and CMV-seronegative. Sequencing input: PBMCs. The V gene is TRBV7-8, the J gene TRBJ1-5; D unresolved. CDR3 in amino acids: CASSLAHSPQPQHF. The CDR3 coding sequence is TGTGCCAGCAGCTTAGCGCACAGTCCACAGCCCCAGCATTTT.